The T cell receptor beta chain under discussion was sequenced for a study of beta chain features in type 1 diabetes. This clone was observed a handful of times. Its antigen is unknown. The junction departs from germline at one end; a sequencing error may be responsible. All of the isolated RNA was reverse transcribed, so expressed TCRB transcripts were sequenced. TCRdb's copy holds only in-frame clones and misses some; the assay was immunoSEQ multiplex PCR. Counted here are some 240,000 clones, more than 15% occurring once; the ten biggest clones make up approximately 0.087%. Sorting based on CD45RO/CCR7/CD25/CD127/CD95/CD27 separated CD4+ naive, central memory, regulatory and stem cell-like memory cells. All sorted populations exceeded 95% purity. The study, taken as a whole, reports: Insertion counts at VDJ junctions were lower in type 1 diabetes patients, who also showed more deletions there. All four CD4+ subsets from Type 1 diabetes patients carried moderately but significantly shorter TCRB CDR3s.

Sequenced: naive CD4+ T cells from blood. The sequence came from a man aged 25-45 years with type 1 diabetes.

The CDR3 loop reads CASNQRESNQPQHF. Written as DNA, the CDR3 is TGCGCCAGCAACCAACGGGAATCAAATCAGCCCCAGCATTTT. This rearrangement joins TRBV4-1 to TRBJ1-5; D gene unclear. Germline lookup yields CDR1 MGHRA and CDR2 YSYEKL. The CDR3 spans 14 residues.